The 10 T cell receptor beta chains below come from one sample, sequenced in a study of identical twins. From the 5' RACE reads, TCRdb called clonotypes with MiXCR, one entry per CDR3 protein. The sample yields 470,000 or so distinct CDR3 sequences, 20% to 25% seen once. The data also belong to a second study, concerning T cells expressing NK-cell markers.

Sequencing input: CD4+ T cells sorted from blood. These receptors were collected from a woman under 30 in good health.

The chain carries TRBV19 and TRBJ1-6, with D possibly matching TRBD1 (5 bases). Germline V lookup: CDR1 LNHDA, CDR2 SQIVND (reference sequence). Trimming took off 5 bases at V and 7 bases at J, with 15 bases between the two ends. This CDR3 is built from 15 residues. The CDR3: CASSGSSGTNSPLHF. Written as DNA, the CDR3 is TGTGCCAGTAGTGGCTCGTCCGGGACCAATTCACCCCTCCACTTT. The full variable domain, in which reference TRBV19 and TRBJ1-6 provide the parts outside the CDR3, is DGGITQSPKYLFRKEGQNVTLSCEQNLNHDAMYWYRQDPGQGLRLIYYSQIVNDFQKGDIAEGYSVSREKKESFPLTVTSAQKNPTAFYLCASSGSSGTNSPLHFGNGTRLTVT.

A few counts support this clonotype. The rearrangement uses TRBV15 and TRBJ2-1, with TRBD2 as a possible D gene (6 bases). This CDR3 has 15 residues. Germline V gene sequence: CDR1 LNHNV, CDR2 YYDKDF (reference sequence). V was shortened by 1 base and J by 0 bases, with 7 bases between the two germline ends. CDR3 loop: CATSRGRGSYNEQFF. The CDR3 coding sequence is TGTGCCACCAGCAGAGGGCGGGGCTCCTACAATGAGCAGTTCTTC.

This clonotype was detected only a few times. This chain joins TRBV5-1 and TRBJ2-3; 8 bases match TRBD2. This CDR3 contains 15 residues. Germline V gives CDR1 SGHRS, CDR2 YFSETQ. Trimming removed 0 bases from V and 8 bases from J; junction bases left unmatched: 8. CDR3 residues: CASSLDGTRLGTQYF. Written as DNA, the CDR3 is TGCGCCAGCAGCTTGGACGGGACTAGGCTGGGTACGCAGTATTTT.

This clonotype was recorded many times. This chain uses TRBV27 with TRBJ2-7; possible D gene TRBD1, 6 bases. Germline V CDR1 and CDR2: MNHEY, SMNVEV (reference sequence). CDR3 size: 12 residues. The V and J ends lost 4 bases and 5 bases respectively, with 9 bases between them. The CDR3 DNA is TGTGCCAGCAGTTACGACAGGAACGAGCAGTACTTC. Translating it yields CASSYDRNEQYF.

This clonotype occurred a few times. This chain links TRBV12-3 or TRBV12-4 with TRBJ2-6, with D unresolved. The germline V and J ends were trimmed by 5 bases and 4 bases, with 12 bases remaining between them. This CDR3 comprises 15 residues. The CDR3: CASSPERFGANVLTF. The DNA for the CDR3 is TGTGCCAGCAGTCCGGAGAGGTTCGGGGCCAACGTCCTGACTTTC.

This clonotype has just a few counts. The CDR3 bases are TGCGCCAGCAGCGAGGGGACAGTTGACTATTCCTATGGCTACACCTTC. It yields the protein CASSEGTVDYSYGYTF. The chain links TRBV4-3 to TRBJ1-2; 7 positions match TRBD1. The CDR3 sequence is 16 residues long. Germline V gene data show CDR1 as LGHNA and CDR2 as YSLEER. The V gene end was trimmed by 5 bases and the J gene end by 4 bases; junction bases not matched to a gene: 13.

The chain joins TRBV6-5 to TRBJ2-7; D is unresolved. V gave up 2 bases and J gave up 3 bases, with 14 bases separating them. Per the germline V gene, CDR1 is MNHEY and CDR2 is SVGAGI. CDR3 length: 15 amino acids. The CDR3 region is CASSYEPHPFYEQYF. The CDR3 bases are TGTGCCAGCAGTTACGAGCCTCATCCCTTCTACGAGCAGTACTTC.

This clonotype was counted a few times. V usage is TRBV5-1 and J usage is TRBJ2-5; D could derive from TRBD1 or TRBD2 (5 bases each). The germline gives CDR1 SGHRS, CDR2 YFSETQ. The CDR3 totals 15 residues. Trimming stripped 0 bases from V and 1 base from J, with 10 bases between. Here the CDR3 reads CASSLAGRIQETQYF. For the CDR3, the DNA is TGCGCCAGCAGCTTGGCGGGACGGATCCAAGAGACCCAGTACTTC.

This clonotype has just a few counts. The gene calls are TRBV5-1 and TRBJ2-5, with D perhaps matching TRBD1 or TRBD2 (6 bases each). The CDR3 loop spans 15 amino acids. Trimming pared 7 bases from V and 4 bases from J, leaving 20 bases between. From germline, CDR1 is SGHRS and CDR2 YFSETQ. The CDR3 nucleotides are TGCGCCAGCTCTGTATTAGGGGGGCCGGGAGAGACCCAGTACTTC. This sequence encodes CASSVLGGPGETQYF.

This chain joins TRBV9 and TRBJ2-1, with TRBD2 matching over 10 bases. This CDR3 region has 15 residues. V was pared by 4 bases and J by 7 bases, with 8 bases of the junction left unmatched. Per the germline V gene, CDR1 is SGDLS and CDR2 is YYNGEE. CDR3 protein: CASSPYSGGANEQFF. The CDR3 nucleotides are TGTGCCAGCAGCCCGTACAGCGGGGGGGCAAATGAGCAGTTCTTC.